These 6 T cell receptor beta chains share one sample of origin, sequenced in a study of graft-versus-host responses after intestinal transplantation. Their recognized antigens are unknown. TCRdb's copy holds only in-frame clones and misses some; the assay was immunoSEQ multiplex PCR. This table has some 83,000 clones, roughly nine tenths appearing once. The specimen was unstimulated CD4+ T cells sorted from spleen or lymph node cells, collected before intestinal transplant. These receptors all stem from a human donor who received an intestinal transplant.

The chain carries TRBV14 and TRBJ1-2, with D possibly TRBD1 on 6 matching bases. Germline V lookup: CDR1 SGHDN, CDR2 FVKESK. The V end lost 4 bases, the J end lost 3 bases, and 12 bases lay between the germline ends. The CDR3 loop spans 14 amino acids. CDR3 in DNA: TGTGCCAGCAGCCTAAACAGGGCAGACTATGGCTACACCTTC. It specifies CASSLNRADYGYTF.

This chain connects TRBV5-1 to TRBJ2-1; the match to TRBD1 covers 7 bases. Germline CDR1 reads SGHRS; CDR2 reads YFSETQ. The V segment lost 3 bases and the J segment 4 bases; nucleotides outside the gene matches: 10. CDR3 length: 16 amino acids. The CDR3 nucleotides read TGCGCCAGCAGCTCCCCCCGAGGGGGCCCTTACAATGAGCAGTTCTTC. It is translated as CASSSPRGGPYNEQFF.

The J gene is TRBJ1-1, the V gene TRBV29-1; D may be TRBD1 (5 bases). The CDR3 runs to 13 residues. Germline lookup yields CDR1 SQVTM and CDR2 ANQGSEA. Trimming left V 5 bases short and J 0 bases short, with 10 bases between. DNA of the CDR3: TGCAGCGTTCTTCAGGGCTTGAACACTGAAGCTTTCTTT. Amino acids: CSVLQGLNTEAFF.

The chain carries TRBV29-1 and TRBJ2-7; weak D call: TRBD1 (6 bases). In germline, CDR1 is SQVTM, CDR2 ANQGSEA. This CDR3 has 14 amino acids. V lost 4 bases and J 7 bases, leaving 20 bases between the germline ends. The CDR3 reads CSVGYDRMRGEQYF. The CDR3 nucleotides read TGCAGCGTTGGATACGACAGGATGAGGGGGGAGCAGTACTTC.

This chain uses TRBV23-1 with TRBJ2-1; 9 bases agree with TRBD1. Being an ORF, TRBV23-1 has a function that is uncertain. V shed 2 bases, J shed 16 bases, and the junction held 9 bases outside the gene matches. The CDR3 loop spans 13 amino acids. The CDR3 region has the DNA TGCGCCAGCAGTCAAACCAGGACAGGGGAGGATTTCTTC. Amino acids: CASSQTRTGEDFF.

Only one count was recorded for this clone. The chain is built from TRBV6-6 and TRBJ1-4, with 7 bases identical to TRBD1. Germline trimming cut 5 bases from V and 10 bases from J; bases unmatched to any gene: 10. Germline CDR1 and CDR2: MNHNY and SVGAGI (reference sequence). The CDR3 sequence is 14 residues long. CDR3 sequence (DNA): TGTGCCAGCAGTGATTTGAGGGGGCAAGGAAAACTGTTTTTT. Encoded protein: CASSDLRGQGKLFF.